These T cell receptor beta chains were read from a single sample in a study of cytomegalovirus exposure and HLA in healthy donors. Clones were read by immunoSEQ multiplex PCR, and TCRdb kept only the in-frame ones, dropping some. The data show 160,000 or so clones, approximately 84% seen once. Specimen: PBMCs. Receptor source: a woman aged 40 to 50 in good health and CMV-seropositive. The CDR3 runs from the conserved cysteine through the conserved F or W. A D gene is named only where the DNA matches it firmly. Rows give clone size only sometimes, using once, few, many, or a class for an expanded clone.

v_call,d_call,clone_size,j_call,cdr3_aa,cdr3_nt
TRBV2,TRBD1,few,TRBJ2-7,CASSAGTGAYEQYF,TGTGCCAGCAGTGCCGGGACAGGAGCCTACGAGCAGTACTTC
TRBV28,TRBD1,.,TRBJ1-3,CASSFTRQGFSGNTIYF,TGTGCCAGCAGTTTCACCCGACAGGGATTTTCTGGAAACACCATATATTTT
TRBV4-3,.,.,TRBJ1-4,CASSQTTNEKLFF,TGCGCCAGCAGCCAAACGACAAATGAAAAACTGTTTTTT
TRBV30,.,.,TRBJ1-1,CAWSGGQGGTNTEAFF,TGTGCCTGGAGTGGTGGGCAGGGAGGGACGAACACTGAAGCTTTCTTT
TRBV9,TRBD1,.,TRBJ1-4,CASSNSGQGEKLFF,TGTGCCAGCAGCAACTCTGGACAGGGGGAAAAACTGTTTTTT
TRBV29-1,.,.,TRBJ2-6,CSVGETGGANVLTF,TGCAGCGTTGGGGAGACTGGTGGGGCCAACGTCCTGACTTTC
TRBV4-3,TRBD1,few,TRBJ1-1,CASSQADRVNTEAFF,TGCGCCAGCAGCCAAGCAGACAGGGTGAACACTGAAGCTTTCTTT
TRBV19,TRBD1,.,TRBJ2-5,CASSPTGGLETQYF,TGTGCCAGTAGTCCCACAGGGGGTCTAGAGACCCAGTACTTC
TRBV6-1,.,.,TRBJ1-2,CASSPSGGTYGYTF,TGTGCCAGCAGTCCCTCTGGGGGCACCTATGGCTACACCTTC
TRBV5-1,.,few,TRBJ1-2,CASSFGGTRNYGYTF,TGCGCCAGCAGCTTCGGAGGGACTCGTAACTATGGCTACACCTTC
TRBV7-9,.,few,TRBJ1-1,CASSFSPSGRTEAFF,TGTGCCAGCAGCTTTTCGCCCTCGGGTCGAACTGAAGCTTTCTTT
TRBV5-6,TRBD2,.,TRBJ2-7,CASSHGLAGVYEQYF,TGTGCCAGCAGCCACGGACTAGCGGGGGTCTACGAGCAGTACTTC
TRBV4-1,.,.,TRBJ2-3,CASSQVGLSVDTQYF,TGCGCCAGCAGCCAAGTGGGGCTTTCAGTAGATACGCAGTATTTT
TRBV6-6,TRBD2,few,TRBJ2-7,CASEEAGAHEQYF,TGTGCCAGTGAAGAAGCGGGGGCCCACGAGCAGTACTTC
TRBV7-8,.,few,TRBJ1-2,CASSLGRVEWGYTF,TGTGCCAGCAGCTTAGGCAGGGTCGAGTGGGGCTACACCTTC
TRBV6-5,TRBD1,.,TRBJ2-3,CASRKGAWDTQYF,TGTGCCAGCAGGAAGGGGGCATGGGATACGCAGTATTTT
TRBV7-8,TRBD1,.,TRBJ2-2,CASSLLDRVGRELFF,TGTGCCAGCAGCCTTTTAGACAGGGTAGGCAGGGAGCTGTTTTTT
TRBV5-6,.,.,TRBJ1-5,CASSLGQGLGQPQHF,TGTGCCAGCAGCTTGGGCCAGGGGTTGGGGCAGCCCCAGCATTTT
TRBV7-9,.,.,TRBJ1-2,CASSLAAGKGYTF,TGTGCCAGCAGCTTAGCTGCAGGGAAAGGCTACACCTTC
TRBV5-1,.,.,TRBJ2-7,CASSLAADNEQYF,TGCGCCAGCAGCTTGGCGGCAGACAACGAGCAGTACTTC
TRBV10-3,.,.,TRBJ2-3,CAIGTIQNTQYF,TGTGCCATTGGGACAATCCAGAATACGCAGTATTTT
TRBV5-1,TRBD1,.,TRBJ1-2,CASSLEARGNYGYTF,TGCGCCAGCAGCTTGGAGGCCAGGGGGAACTATGGCTACACCTTC
TRBV6-5,TRBD1,few,TRBJ1-1,CASSSTGGAISTEAFF,TGTGCCAGCAGTTCGACAGGGGGCGCGATTAGCACTGAAGCTTTCTTT
TRBV7-9,.,few,TRBJ2-2,CASSSGGLGELFF,TGTGCCAGCAGCTCCGGGGGTTTGGGGGAGCTGTTTTTT
TRBV19,.,.,TRBJ1-5,CASSILGGIGDQPQHF,TGTGCCAGTAGTATCTTGGGAGGGATCGGGGATCAGCCCCAGCATTTT
TRBV14,.,.,TRBJ1-6,CASSQVWGQGGSPLHF,TGTGCCAGCAGCCAAGTATGGGGGCAGGGCGGTTCACCCCTCCACTTT
TRBV4-1,TRBD2,.,TRBJ2-1,CASSQERRAGGPHEQFF,TGCGCCAGCAGCCAAGAAAGGCGAGCGGGGGGGCCGCATGAGCAGTTCTTC
TRBV28,.,.,TRBJ2-7,CASRPLGGQTYEQYF,TGTGCCAGCAGACCACTCGGGGGACAGACCTACGAGCAGTACTTC
TRBV18,TRBD1,.,TRBJ1-5,CASSRGQGLGLNQPQHF,TGTGCCAGCTCGAGGGGACAGGGCCTGGGGCTAAATCAGCCCCAGCATTTT
TRBV6-6,.,.,TRBJ2-1,CASSLRGGLDEQFF,TGTGCCAGCAGTCTTAGGGGGGGCCTGGATGAGCAGTTCTTC
TRBV27,.,once,TRBJ2-4,CASSLSGAAKNSQYF,TGTGCCAGCAGTTTATCAGGCGCAGCCAAAAACAGTCAGTACTTC
TRBV4-1,TRBD2,.,TRBJ2-1,CASSIRAGGFDEQFF,TGCGCCAGCAGCATACGAGCGGGGGGGTTCGATGAGCAGTTCTTC
TRBV7-8,.,.,TRBJ1-5,CASSLFGAGRDLNQPQHF,TGTGCCAGCAGCTTATTTGGGGCGGGCAGGGACTTGAATCAGCCCCAGCATTTT
TRBV11-2,.,.,TRBJ1-6,CASSFAKEGSPLHF,TGTGCCAGCAGCTTTGCTAAGGAGGGGTCACCCCTCCACTTT
TRBV10-2,.,.,TRBJ1-3,CASSQVSGNTIYF,TGCGCCAGCAGCCAGGTCTCTGGAAACACCATATATTTT
TRBV7-6,.,.,TRBJ2-7,CASSLQDEQYF,TGTGCCAGCAGCCTTCAGGACGAGCAGTACTTC
TRBV6-5,.,.,TRBJ1-2,CASRSGRNYGYTF,TGTGCCAGCAGGTCAGGGAGGAACTATGGCTACACCTTC
TRBV7-3,.,once,TRBJ2-3,CASSLSGDSTDTQYF,TGTGCCAGCAGCTTAAGCGGGGATAGCACAGATACGCAGTATTTT
TRBV25-1,TRBD2,.,TRBJ2-1,CASSVWGGGGNEQFF,TGTGCCAGCAGTGTATGGGGGGGTGGGGGCAATGAGCAGTTCTTC
TRBV5-6,TRBD1,.,TRBJ1-2,CASSQGTGWSQDYGYTF,TGTGCCAGCAGCCAGGGGACAGGTTGGTCGCAAGACTATGGCTACACCTTC
TRBV19,TRBD1,.,TRBJ1-2,CASSAGTGRYGYTF,TGTGCCAGTAGTGCCGGGACAGGGCGGTATGGCTACACCTTC
TRBV30,.,.,TRBJ2-3,CACSGVADTQYF,TGTGCCTGTTCCGGGGTAGCAGATACGCAGTATTTT
TRBV25-1,.,.,TRBJ1-4,CASSEWGAGNEKLFF,TGTGCCAGCAGTGAATGGGGCGCCGGGAATGAAAAACTGTTTTTT
TRBV4-2,.,once,TRBJ2-5,CASSQALPETQYF,TGTGCCAGCAGCCAGGCCTTGCCTGAGACCCAGTACTTC
TRBV7-8,TRBD1,.,TRBJ1-2,CASSPRARDRGQYYGYTF,TGTGCCAGCAGCCCCCGTGCCCGGGACAGGGGCCAGTACTATGGCTACACCTTC
TRBV9,.,.,TRBJ1-1,CASSPLAEAFF,TGTGCCAGCAGCCCACTTGCTGAAGCTTTCTTT
TRBV29-1,.,.,TRBJ1-5,CSVEADQGGNQPQHF,TGCAGCGTTGAAGCCGATCAAGGGGGCAATCAGCCCCAGCATTTT
TRBV28,.,.,TRBJ1-2,CASKGKGFGGKPDYTF,TGTGCCAGCAAAGGAAAGGGCTTCGGAGGAAAACCGGACTACACCTTC
TRBV9,.,few,TRBJ1-4,CASSPSQTWGENEKLFF,TGTGCCAGCAGCCCGTCTCAAACATGGGGGGAAAATGAAAAACTGTTTTTT
TRBV4-1,.,.,TRBJ1-2,CASSQAAGKDYGYTF,TGCGCCAGCAGCCAAGCGGCAGGGAAGGACTATGGCTACACCTTC
TRBV30,.,.,TRBJ1-4,CAWSEGQSTNEKLFF,TGTGCCTGGAGTGAAGGACAGAGCACTAATGAAAAACTGTTTTTT
TRBV5-5,TRBD2,.,TRBJ2-5,CASSLAAAGGPQETQYF,TGTGCCAGCAGCTTGGCCGCAGCGGGGGGCCCCCAAGAGACCCAGTACTTC
TRBV11-2,TRBD2,once,TRBJ2-3,CASSLVWGGTDTQYF,TGTGCCAGCAGCTTAGTTTGGGGGGGAACAGATACGCAGTATTTT